This TCR beta chain was obtained from a study of tumor and adjacent non-tumor tissue in lung cancer. Three rounds of nested PCR, following a modified ARM-PCR protocol, produced the TCRbeta library. TCRdb reanalysed the multiplex PCR reads using MiXCR and keeps one entry per CDR3 protein. Among about 93,000 distinct CDR3 sequences listed, roughly 66% were seen once. General observations from the study: Top 100 clones took a larger repertoire share in normal lung.

Per germline, CDR1 SGHAT and CDR2 FQDESV (reference sequence). The CDR3 is 13 amino acids. A word on this clonotype: Its matching antigen is unknown. Its ends do not fully match the called genes, so a read error is possible.

RNA was extracted from bulk tissue without any cell sorting. The clonotype was recovered from a man in his fifties or sixties with non-small cell lung cancer. The J gene is TRBJ2-2, the V gene TRBV11-1; D not resolved. Material for sequencing was lung tumor tissue. This CDR3 reads CASNLRNTGELFF. The DNA of the CDR3 is TGTGCCAGTAACCTCAGGAACACCGGAGAGCTGTTTTTT. The full variable domain, rest sourced from reference TRBV11-1 and TRBJ2-2, is EAEVAQSPRYKITEKSQAVAFWCDPISGHATLYWYRQILGQGPELLVQFQDESVVDDSQLPKDRFSAERLKGVDSTLKIQPAELGDSAMYLCASNLRNTGELFFGEGSRLTVL.